One and the same sample provided the 14 T cell receptor beta chains below, sequenced in a study of blood T cells in healthy people across ages. The authors ran a second PCR of roughly 6 to 12 cycles using a sample-barcoded 5' primer and a J-beta primer mix. TCRdb called the 5' RACE reads again in MiXCR, with one record for every CDR3 protein. This sample has about 970,000 distinct CDR3 sequences, with roughly 51% found just once. Material: blood. These TCRs come from a woman aged 60-70 years in good health.

The chain has TRBV27 and TRBJ1-4; TRBD1 is a possible D gene (5 bases). CDR3 length: 14 amino acids. Germline V CDR1 and CDR2: MNHEY, SMNVEV (reference sequence). V shed 3 bases and J shed 7 bases, with 12 bases lying between them. CDR3 amino acids: CASSFRRASEKLFF. The CDR3 DNA reads TGTGCCAGCAGTTTCCGCAGGGCGAGTGAAAAACTGTTTTTT.

The CDR3: CASSYFGRTDTQYF. In DNA, the CDR3 is TGTGCCAGCAGTTATTTCGGGAGAACAGATACGCAGTATTTT. The chain employs TRBV6-5 and TRBJ2-3, with D possibly TRBD2 on 6 matching bases. The CDR3 is 14 amino acids. Trimming cost V 3 bases and J 3 bases, with 10 bases left between them. The germline CDR1 and CDR2 sequences are MNHEY and SVGAGI.

This clonotype was found a few times. The chain combines TRBV20-1 with TRBJ2-3; 9 positions agree with TRBD2. Germline V gives CDR1 DFQATT, CDR2 SNEGSKA (reference sequence). This CDR3 spans 14 amino acids. V lost 4 bases and J lost 3; bases outside the gene matches: 5. CDR3 sequence reads: CSAMLREGTDTQYF. CDR3 in DNA: TGCAGTGCTATGTTGCGGGAGGGGACAGATACGCAGTATTTT.

The V call is TRBV7-9, the J call TRBJ1-1, with 7 positions matching TRBD1. With 8 bases clipped from V and 1 base from J, the junction kept 4 bases outside the gene matches. The germline CDR1 and CDR2 sequences are SEHNR and FQNEAQ (reference sequence). The length of the CDR3 is 13 residues. This chain's CDR3 is CASQTGSNTEAFF. DNA for the CDR3: TGTGCCAGCCAGACAGGGTCGAACACTGAAGCTTTCTTT.

This clonotype was found many times. This sequence joins TRBV29-1 and TRBJ2-5, with D perhaps TRBD1 (5 bases). The end of the DNA aligns better with TRBJ2-7, so the J call may be wrong. The CDR3 runs 13 residues. Germline-derived CDR1 and CDR2 are SQVTM and ANQGSEA. CDR3 protein: CSVLVREVTEQYF. CDR3 coding DNA: TGCAGCGTTCTTGTCAGGGAAGTGACCGAGCAGTACTTC.

The V gene is TRBV6-6, the J gene TRBJ2-5, with TRBD2 matching 7 bases. TRBJ2-7 explains the end of the DNA better; the J call may be wrong. CDR1 is MNHNY, CDR2 SVGAGI, per germline (reference sequence). This CDR3 is 16 amino acids long. DNA of the CDR3: TGTGCCAGCAGTTACTCGACGGGAGGAGGACGGTACGAGCAGTACTTC. It encodes CASSYSTGGGRYEQYF.

In its sample, this clonotype was seen a few times. The rearrangement joins TRBV7-2 to TRBJ2-3; D not certain. The length of the CDR3 is 13 residues. Germline CDR1 and CDR2: SGHTA and FQGNSA. V was pared by 6 bases and J by 1 base, with 8 bases between. The CDR3 region has the DNA TGTGCCAGCAGAAGCCTAGGCACAGATACGCAGTATTTT. Protein product: CASRSLGTDTQYF.

The chain couples TRBV25-1 to TRBJ2-1, with 9 nucleotides matching TRBD2. The CDR3 contains 15 residues. Germline CDR1 reads MGHDK; CDR2 reads SYGVNS. V lost 3 bases to trimming and J lost 7 bases; unmatched junction nucleotides: 7. The CDR3 sequence: CASSDVAGGVNEQFF. DNA of the CDR3: TGTGCCAGCAGTGACGTTGCGGGAGGGGTTAATGAGCAGTTCTTC. Together with reference TRBV25-1 and TRBJ2-1, the CDR3 gives the full variable domain: EADIYQTPRYLVIGTGKKITLECSQTMGHDKMYWYQQDPGMELHLIHYSYGVNSTEKGDLSSESTVSRIRTEHFPLTLESARPSHTSQYLCASSDVAGGVNEQFFGPGTRLTVL.

The chain links TRBV6-1 to TRBJ2-3; 7 bases agree with TRBD1. This CDR3 contains 13 residues. V lost 10 bases to trimming and J lost 0 bases; unmatched junction nucleotides: 4. Germline assignment: CDR1 MNHNS and CDR2 SASEGT. This CDR3 is CAKDRSSTDTQYF. CDR3 DNA: TGTGCCAAGGACAGGTCTAGCACAGATACGCAGTATTTT.

The J gene is TRBJ2-2, the V gene TRBV20-1; 7 bases map to TRBD1. The CDR3 consists of 14 residues. V lost 6 bases, J lost 2 bases, and 6 bases stayed unmatched. CDR1 is DFQATT and CDR2 is SNEGSKA in the germline V gene (reference sequence). CDR3: CSAPTGPNTGELFF. The DNA of the CDR3 is TGCAGTGCCCCGACAGGGCCCAACACCGGGGAGCTGTTTTTT.

In the case of this clonotype: A read error may produce the germline difference seen at one junction end. The chain has TRBV12-3 or TRBV12-4 and TRBJ2-7; TRBD2 agrees at 8 bases. The CDR3 loop spans 15 amino acids. CDR3 residues: CAGSLGGLEAYEQYF. The CDR3 DNA follows: TGTGCCGGCAGTTTAGGGGGACTAGAGGCGTACGAGCAGTACTTC.

This clonotype appeared a few times. The rearrangement joins TRBV4-1 to TRBJ1-6; 7 nucleotides agree with TRBD1. The CDR3 contains 18 residues. The V gene's germline CDR1 is MGHRA and CDR2 YSYEKL. V was pared by 4 bases and J by 6 bases, with 15 bases of the junction left unmatched. The CDR3 nucleotides are TGCGCCAGCAGCCTGGATCCCGACCGGGACAGCGTTAATTCACCCCTCCACTTT. It yields the protein CASSLDPDRDSVNSPLHF.

This clonotype has a handful of counts. The chain recombines TRBV27 with TRBJ2-7; a possible D gene is TRBD2 (7 bases). The CDR3 contains 15 residues. Germline loops: CDR1 MNHEY, CDR2 SMNVEV (reference sequence). Trimming removed 5 bases from V and 2 bases from J, with 16 bases in between. Here the CDR3 reads CASSQGGGAAYEQYF. The CDR3 DNA follows: TGTGCCAGCAGTCAAGGGGGGGGCGCCGCCTACGAGCAGTACTTC.

The chain joins TRBV28 to TRBJ2-7; no clear D. Germline CDR1 and CDR2: MDHEN and SYDVKM. The CDR3 is 13 amino acids. The germline V and J ends were trimmed by 5 bases and 9 bases, with 17 bases remaining between them. The CDR3 DNA sequence: TGTGCCAGCAGTCCGCCCATTGGGCACGTGCAGTACTTC. Translated, it gives CASSPPIGHVQYF. Full variable domain (rest looked up from reference TRBV28 and TRBJ2-7): DVKVTQSSRYLVKRTGEKVFLECVQDMDHENMFWYRQDPGLGLRLIYFSYDVKMKEKGDIPEGYSVSREKKERFSLILESASTNQTSMYLCASSPPIGHVQYFGPGTRLTVT.